Presented here are 29 T cell receptor beta chains from one specimen sequenced in a study of neurological immune-mediated disorders. Noted time point: technical triplicate 2. TCRdb itself ran the 5' RACE reads through MiXCR, one entry per CDR3 protein. The data contain roughly 32,000 distinct CDR3 sequences, 13% of them singletons. The sample taken for sequencing was CD4+ T cells from blood. The receptors derive from a female donor with HTLV-1-associated myelopathy (HAM/TSP).

At least ten counts were recorded for this clonotype. The rearrangement joins TRBV20-1 to TRBJ2-1, with 10 positions matching TRBD2. CDR3 length: 16 residues. The junction had 5 bases not matched to a gene; V was cut back by 1 base and J by 2 bases. Looked up from germline, CDR1 is DFQATT and CDR2 is SNEGSKA (reference sequence). CDR3 bases: TGCAGTGCTAGAGTAGTAGCGGGGGGCGCCTACAATGAGCAGTTCTTC. It specifies CSARVVAGGAYNEQFF.

The rearrangement joins TRBV12-3 or TRBV12-4 to TRBJ2-2, with 8 bases that match TRBD1. This CDR3 has 14 amino acids. This chain's CDR3 is CASVLQGDTGELFF. In DNA form, the CDR3 reads TGTGCAAGCGTTCTACAGGGGGACACCGGGGAGCTGTTTTTT.

This clonotype occurred many times. The chain has TRBV5-1 and TRBJ1-1; weak D call: TRBD1 (5 bases). CDR3 size: 16 residues. Trimming removed 1 base at V and 1 base at J, with 14 bases between. Germline V gene data show CDR1 as SGHRS and CDR2 as YFSETQ. The CDR3 region has the DNA TGCGCCAGCAGCTTGATAGGGCTTAGGGGGAACACTGAAGCTTTCTTT. Amino acids: CASSLIGLRGNTEAFF.

This clonotype appeared many times. The chain links TRBV20-1 to TRBJ2-1; perhaps TRBD2 as D (5 bases). The CDR3 extends over 15 amino acids. V gave up 0 bases and J gave up 2 bases, with 11 bases separating them. Germline V CDR1 and CDR2: DFQATT, SNEGSKA (reference sequence). The chain's CDR3 is CSAREAAGAYNEQFF. DNA of the CDR3: TGCAGTGCTAGAGAGGCGGCGGGCGCCTACAATGAGCAGTTCTTC.

This clonotype occurred many times. The CDR3 DNA follows: TGCAGCGTTGATGCTGACTTCGACACTACGTCCTACGAGCAGTACTTC. It is translated as CSVDADFDTTSYEQYF. This chain uses TRBV29-1 with TRBJ2-7; D is undetermined. The length of the CDR3 is 16 residues. CDR1 and CDR2 from the germline V gene are SQVTM and ANQGSEA. V lost 3 bases and J lost 1, with 19 bases in between.

This clonotype was seen repeatedly, ten times or more. The rearrangement joins TRBV3-1 to TRBJ1-1, with 7 bases matching TRBD1. V was clipped by 0 bases and J by 0 bases; unmatched bases: 13. Germline CDR1 reads LGHDT; CDR2 reads YNNKEL (reference sequence). This CDR3 has 19 residues. CDR3 residues: CASSQDIEGAVGLNTEAFF. The CDR3 nucleotides are TGTGCCAGCAGCCAAGACATAGAGGGGGCTGTCGGCTTGAACACTGAAGCTTTCTTT. Together with reference TRBV3-1 and TRBJ1-1, the CDR3 gives the full variable domain: DTAVSQTPKYLVTQMGNDKSIKCEQNLGHDTMYWYKQDSKKFLKIMFSYNNKELIINETVPNRFSPKSPDKAHLNLHINSLELGDSAVYFCASSQDIEGAVGLNTEAFFGQGTRLTVV.

This clonotype was picked up many times. The chain links TRBV27 to TRBJ2-2; TRBD2 agrees at 7 bases. The CDR3 is made up of 14 amino acids. The J segment lost 0 bases and the V segment lost 8 bases, leaving 3 bases of the junction unmatched. CDR1 and CDR2 from the germline V gene are MNHEY and SMNVEV (reference sequence). The CDR3 loop is CASRGTTNTGELFF. DNA of the CDR3: TGTGCCAGCCGCGGGACTACGAACACCGGGGAGCTGTTTTTT.

This clonotype showed up many times. The chain employs TRBV5-4 and TRBJ2-1; D call uncertain. Trimming stripped 0 bases from V and 6 bases from J, with 13 bases between. CDR3 length equals 15 residues. Germline assignment: CDR1 SGHNT and CDR2 YYREEE (reference sequence). In DNA form, the CDR3 reads TGTGCCAGCAGCTTGGGCGCGCGGCCTTTCAATGAGCAGTTCTTC. Protein: CASSLGARPFNEQFF.

This clonotype was seen many times. The chain has TRBV3-1 and TRBJ2-3, with D unresolved. V dropped 5 bases and J dropped 5 bases, with 11 bases sitting between them. CDR3 size: 13 residues. Germline values: CDR1 LGHDT, CDR2 YNNKEL (reference sequence). The CDR3 reads CASSETIGDTQYF. The DNA for the CDR3 is TGTGCCAGCAGCGAGACGATTGGAGATACGCAGTATTTT.

Many counts were recorded for this clonotype. The V and J genes are TRBV7-3 and TRBJ2-3; 13 bases match TRBD2. The germline V gene encodes CDR1 SGHTA and CDR2 FQGTGA. V trimming: 4 bases; J trimming: 2 bases; junction bases outside the gene matches: 3. There are 16 residues in the CDR3. CDR3 coding DNA: TGTGCCAGCAGCTCGGGACTAGCGGGGAACACAGATACGCAGTATTTT. Translating gives CASSSGLAGNTDTQYF.

The J gene is TRBJ2-7, the V gene TRBV2, with D possibly TRBD2 on 6 matching bases. The CDR3 has 16 amino acids. CDR1 and CDR2 (germline): SNHLY, FYNNEI. The V gene lost 1 base and the J gene lost 0 bases, with 13 bases spanning the gap. The CDR3 coding sequence is TGTGCCAGCAGTGAAGATGTGGCGGGGAGCTCCTACGAGCAGTACTTC. It translates to CASSEDVAGSSYEQYF.

This clonotype was seen ten or more times. For the CDR3, the DNA is TGTGCCAGCAGGCGGGACAGGGGGCTGAACACTGAAGCTTTCTTT. Translating it yields CASRRDRGLNTEAFF. The chain employs TRBV6-5 and TRBJ1-1, with 12 bases that match TRBD1. The CDR3 extends over 15 amino acids. Per the germline V gene, CDR1 is MNHEY and CDR2 is SVGAGI. Germline trimming cut 6 bases from V and 0 bases from J; bases unmatched to any gene: 2.

This clonotype was picked up many times. The rearrangement joins TRBV20-1 to TRBJ2-3, with D maybe TRBD2 (7 bases). The CDR3 runs 15 residues. Germline loops: CDR1 DFQATT, CDR2 SNEGSKA (reference sequence). Trimming shortened V by 4 bases and J by 5 bases, and 19 bases separated the two germline ends. In nucleotides, the CDR3 is TGCAGTGCTACCCTACTAGGGGGGGGGGAAGATACGCAGTATTTT. Residues: CSATLLGGGEDTQYF.

Comment on this clonotype: A much larger clone differs by one base, so this may be a read error. The chain uses TRBV6-2 or TRBV6-3 and TRBJ2-7; maybe TRBD2 (5 bases). Trimming took 6 bases from V and 3 from J, leaving 9 bases between them. Germline loops: CDR1 MNHEY, CDR2 SVGEGT. The CDR3 is 12 residues long. For the CDR3, the DNA is TGTGCCAGCAGGCCGAGGGTCTACGAGCAGTACTTC. Protein sequence: CASRPRVYEQYF.

Sample share makes this clonotype medium-sized (0.01 to 0.1%). This CDR3 is CATSASTSGGEDTQYF. The CDR3 bases are TGTGCCACCAGTGCCTCGACTAGCGGGGGGGAAGATACGCAGTATTTT. This sequence joins TRBV24-1 and TRBJ2-3, with TRBD2 matching over 14 bases. V was clipped by 5 bases and J by 5 bases; unmatched bases: 5. The CDR3 runs to 16 residues. Germline V gene sequence: CDR1 KGHDR, CDR2 SFDVKD.

This clonotype was recorded at least ten times. The chain has TRBV7-9 and TRBJ2-7, with 8 bases identical to TRBD1. This CDR3 is 14 amino acids long. CDR1 SEHNR and CDR2 FQNEAQ come from the germline V gene (reference sequence). J gave up 4 bases and V 5 bases, and 7 bases lay outside the gene matches. CDR3 in amino acids: CASSRTGLGYEQYF. CDR3 coding DNA: TGTGCCAGCAGCCGGACAGGGTTAGGTTACGAGCAGTACTTC.

This clonotype was detected many times. The chain combines TRBV12-3 or TRBV12-4 with TRBJ2-5; TRBD2 agrees at 8 bases. The CDR3 contains 15 residues. V lost 3 bases, J lost 1 base, and 4 bases stayed unmatched. The CDR3 loop is CASSLPSGGQETQYF. The CDR3 DNA is TGTGCCAGCAGTTTGCCCAGCGGGGGCCAAGAGACCCAGTACTTC.

This clonotype appeared many times. The chain is built from TRBV12-3 or TRBV12-4 and TRBJ2-3, with 14 bases lining up with TRBD2. The V and J ends lost 6 bases and 6 bases, in that order; junction bases with no gene match: 5. The CDR3 spans 15 residues. DNA of the CDR3: TGTGCCAGCAGCCCGGGACTAGCGGGGGATGATACGCAGTATTTT. Encoded protein: CASSPGLAGDDTQYF.

This clonotype has at least ten counts. The CDR3 loop reads CASRQEIAGGPGELFF. In DNA, the CDR3 is TGTGCCAGCCGCCAGGAAATAGCGGGAGGGCCCGGGGAGCTGTTTTTT. The chain carries TRBV2 and TRBJ2-2; 11 bases agree with TRBD2. The CDR3 length is 16 residues. Germline V lookup: CDR1 SNHLY, CDR2 FYNNEI. V gave up 8 bases and J gave up 6 bases; unmatched junction bases: 11.

This clonotype was recorded at least ten times. This chain joins TRBV5-5 and TRBJ2-6; tentatively, D is TRBD2 (5 bases). The ends were cut back, 8 bases at V and 1 base at J, with 7 bases in the middle. Per the germline V gene, CDR1 is SGHKS and CDR2 is YYEKEE (reference sequence). The CDR3 is 13 amino acids. The CDR3 nucleotides read TGTGCCAGTGGCGGGTCTGGGGCCAACGTCCTGACTTTC. Translation gives CASGGSGANVLTF. Full variable domain (rest looked up from reference TRBV5-5 and TRBJ2-6): DAGVTQSPTHLIKTRGQQVTLRCSPISGHKSVSWYQQVLGQGPQFIFQYYEKEERGRGNFPDRFSARQFPNYSSELNVNALLLGDSALYLCASGGSGANVLTFGAGSRLTVL.

By share, this clonotype ranks as medium-sized. The chain joins TRBV20-1 to TRBJ1-2; D perhaps matches TRBD1 (5 bases). The CDR3 is 12 amino acids. The germline gives CDR1 DFQATT, CDR2 SNEGSKA (reference sequence). Deletions cut 4 bases from V and 7 bases from J, with 13 bases between. This chain's CDR3 is CSAILTGPGYTF. The CDR3 DNA reads TGCAGTGCTATATTAACAGGCCCTGGCTACACCTTC.

Of note for this clonotype: The CDR3 does not end in the conserved phenylalanine or tryptophan, so this is likely a read error. DNA for the CDR3: TGTGCCAGCATTGACCTCGCGGCAGATACGCAGTATGTT. Encoded protein: CASIDLAADTQYV. The genes are TRBV25-1 and TRBJ2-3; D gene ambiguous. The germline gives CDR1 MGHDK, CDR2 SYGVNS. V was pared by 7 bases and J by 4 bases, with 12 bases between. The CDR3 loop spans 13 amino acids.

This clonotype was observed at least ten times. This chain links TRBV7-3 with TRBJ1-6; tentative D call: TRBD1 (6 bases). This CDR3 region has 14 residues. The germline V gene encodes CDR1 SGHTA and CDR2 FQGTGA. Trimming removed 5 bases from V and 7 bases from J, with 12 bases in between. The CDR3 protein is CASSLTGPNSPLHF. The CDR3 coding sequence is TGTGCCAGCAGCCTGACAGGCCCGAATTCACCCCTCCACTTT.

This clonotype showed up many times. The rearrangement uses TRBV11-2 and TRBJ1-3; no clear D gene. V was pared by 2 bases and J by 0 bases, with 8 bases between. The CDR3 is 15 residues long. CDR1 and CDR2 from the germline V gene are SGHAT and FQNNGV. The chain's CDR3 is CASSLLVSSGNTIYF. The CDR3 bases are TGTGCCAGCAGCTTACTAGTGAGCTCTGGAAACACCATATATTTT.

This clonotype appeared many times. At one of its ends the junction is not consistent with the germline gene, which may arise from a read error. The chain combines TRBV9 with TRBJ2-1; no firm D call. The germline V gene encodes CDR1 SGDLS and CDR2 YYNGEE. The CDR3 loop spans 14 amino acids. The CDR3 DNA is TGTGCCAGCAGCGTATCCCTCTCCAACAATGAGCAGTTCTTC. The encoded protein is CASSVSLSNNEQFF.

This clonotype showed up many times. V is TRBV27 and J is TRBJ1-6; possible D gene TRBD1, 5 bases. The V end was cut by 3 bases, the J end by 10 bases, with 19 bases between. This CDR3 is built from 16 residues. The germline V gene has CDR1 MNHEY and CDR2 SMNVEV (reference sequence). This CDR3 is CASSFRHTGPPSPLHF. The CDR3 bases are TGTGCCAGCAGTTTCCGCCACACAGGCCCCCCATCACCCCTCCACTTT.

This clonotype was seen ten or more times. The chain uses TRBV29-1 and TRBJ2-5; D gene ambiguous. This CDR3 comprises 11 residues. CDR1 and CDR2 from the germline V gene are SQVTM and ANQGSEA. V lost 5 bases, J lost 4 bases, and 8 bases lay in between. CDR3 nucleotide sequence: TGCAGCGTTCGAGAGCGAGAGACCCAGTACTTC. Residues: CSVRERETQYF.

Comment on this clonotype: One end of the junction fails to match germline, which may point to a read error. The chain uses TRBV7-2 and TRBJ2-1; no clear D. The germline CDR1 and CDR2 sequences are SGHTA and FQGNSA. The CDR3 contains 15 residues. As DNA, the CDR3 is TGTGACAGCATTGCCTCGCGAAGATCCTACAATGAGCAGTTCTTC. Residues: CDSIASRRSYNEQFF.

This clonotype showed up many times. The chain is built from TRBV5-1 and TRBJ2-7; 8 positions match TRBD1. Trimming at V came to 2 bases and at J to 6 bases, leaving 1 base not matched to a gene. This CDR3 has 12 residues. Germline V gene sequence: CDR1 SGHRS, CDR2 YFSETQ. CDR3: CASSFRGPEQYF. As DNA, the CDR3 is TGCGCCAGCAGCTTCAGGGGGCCCGAGCAGTACTTC.